These T cell receptor beta chains were read from a single sample in a study of Graves' ophthalmopathy and Graves' hyperthyroidism. TCRdb reanalysed the multiplex PCR reads using MiXCR and keeps one entry per CDR3 protein. This sample has 1 million to 1.3 million distinct CDR3 sequences, with 36% found just once. Sequences were obtained from peripheral blood or thyroid tissue (not recorded which). The receptors were sampled from an adult man with Graves' hyperthyroidism. Both conserved end residues are part of each CDR3. A D gene is named only where the DNA matches it firmly. Expanded clones get a size class; other rows say once, few or many, or leave the size out.

d_gene | abundance | j_gene | v_gene | CDR3aa
NA | NA | TRBJ1-2 | TRBV25-1 | CASSATGGVAYGYTF
NA | NA | TRBJ2-7 | TRBV10-3 | CASGDTNYEQYF
NA | NA | TRBJ1-1 | TRBV29-1 | CSLDLGRRSEAFF
TRBD1 | NA | TRBJ2-2 | TRBV7-2 | CASSLTWTGGANIGELFF
TRBD1 | many | TRBJ1-5 | TRBV12-3/TRBV12-4 | CASSRDSLNQPQHF
NA | NA | TRBJ1-6 | TRBV25-1 | CACSAPRASNSPLHF
TRBD1 | NA | TRBJ1-4 | TRBV6-5 | CASSSRQGGHEKLFF
NA | NA | TRBJ1-6 | TRBV16 | CASSPTRGAGNSPLHF
TRBD2 | many | TRBJ2-2 | TRBV4-1 | CASGATSGSTGELFF
TRBD1 | many | TRBJ1-1 | TRBV10-3 | CAIRQGEGGTEAFF
NA | many | TRBJ2-7 | TRBV5-1 | CASRLHSDPSYEQYF
NA | many | TRBJ2-6 | TRBV19 | CASSNSGANVLTF
TRBD1 | many | TRBJ1-5 | TRBV4-1 | CASSQGDREWPQHF
TRBD2 | few | TRBJ2-7 | TRBV12-3/TRBV12-4 | CASRGAGGSDEQYF
NA | NA | TRBJ2-5 | TRBV7-2 | CASSLAGTRKKETQYF
NA | NA | TRBJ1-1 | TRBV15 | CATSRGLDTGGAFF
TRBD1 | NA | TRBJ2-5 | TRBV12-3/TRBV12-4 | CASSSTGQGTETQYF
TRBD1 | NA | TRBJ1-5 | TRBV29-1 | CSAGTGNGNQPQHF
TRBD1 | NA | TRBJ2-5 | TRBV10-3 | CASSYHGTVEETQYF
NA | NA | TRBJ1-1 | TRBV2 | CASSGVLSNTEAFF
NA | NA | TRBJ2-5 | TRBV7-9 | CASSLVRRGETQYF
TRBD1 | many | TRBJ1-5 | TRBV5-5 | CASSLRDRDAQPQHF
TRBD2 | NA | TRBJ2-6 | TRBV6-5 | CASGGGAGANVLTF
NA | NA | TRBJ2-2 | TRBV12-3/TRBV12-4 | CASGYQGAGQLFF
NA | few | TRBJ1-2 | TRBV18 | CASSPLTQRNYGYTF
TRBD1 | NA | TRBJ1-4 | TRBV14 | CASSPYGTGNEKLFF
NA | few | TRBJ2-5 | TRBV28 | CASTSGLARETQYF
TRBD1 | many | TRBJ1-2 | TRBV12-3/TRBV12-4 | CASSPGQGAMDGYTF
TRBD2 | many | TRBJ2-5 | TRBV7-9 | CASSATTSGRGQTQYF
NA | NA | TRBJ2-7 | TRBV30 | CAWSAEAYEQYF
TRBD1 | NA | TRBJ1-6 | TRBV15 | CATSRLAQGNSPLHF
NA | many | TRBJ1-5 | TRBV10-2 | CASSEYLGEVNQPQHF
NA | many | TRBJ1-1 | TRBV11-2 | CASSSTPGQGSEAFF
NA | NA | TRBJ1-2 | TRBV4-1 | CASSQVHVGQTNYGYTF
NA | NA | TRBJ1-1 | TRBV10-3 | CAISLGRIAEAFF
TRBD1 | NA | TRBJ1-5 | TRBV2 | CASTPDRGIDQPQHF
TRBD1 | few | TRBJ1-2 | TRBV25-1 | CASLARDRGYGYTF
NA | NA | TRBJ2-7 | TRBV9 | CASSQDAGTFYEQYF
TRBD2 | many | TRBJ2-5 | TRBV7-8 | CASSSGGTSGHWAQYF
NA | few | TRBJ2-2 | TRBV24-1 | CATSDPKGKTTSLVTGELFF
NA | many | TRBJ2-7 | TRBV9 | CASSASAGDYEQYF
NA | many | TRBJ2-7 | TRBV7-2 | CASSFDGRRGEQYF
TRBD2 | NA | TRBJ2-5 | TRBV4-2 | CASSQDLSGIGETQYF